A selection of T cell receptor beta chains follows, all from one sample in a study of blood T cell repertoires in COVID-19. This table comes from immunoSEQ multiplex PCR, and its TCRdb copy is limited to in-frame clones, with some not included. The sample lists over 140,000 clones, over 75% occurring once. The sample consisted of PBMCs or T cells enriched from blood (not recorded which). These receptors came from a woman between 50 and 59 years old who had recovered from COVID-19. The CDR3 runs from the conserved cysteine through the conserved F or W. D genes are given only for firm matches. Some rows have no size entry. The others give once, few or many, or a class for an expanded clone.

V: TRBV19; J: TRBJ2-5; D: TRBD2; size: NA; CDR3: CASSPTSGRGEETQYF; DNA: TGTGCCAGTAGTCCCACTAGCGGGAGGGGAGAGGAGACCCAGTACTTC
V: TRBV9; J: TRBJ2-5; D: TRBD2; size: NA; CDR3: CASSVLGAGGYQETQYF; DNA: TGTGCCAGCAGCGTATTAGGAGCGGGAGGGTACCAAGAGACCCAGTACTTC
V: TRBV10-3; J: TRBJ1-1; D: NA; size: NA; CDR3: CAISPQYKETEAFF; DNA: TGTGCCATCAGTCCTCAATATAAGGAGACTGAAGCTTTCTTT
V: TRBV7-9; J: TRBJ1-3; D: NA; size: NA; CDR3: CASSSPQGVNTIYF; DNA: TGTGCCAGCAGCTCCCCCCAGGGCGTGAACACCATATATTTT
V: TRBV11-2; J: TRBJ1-1; D: NA; size: NA; CDR3: CASSLVRGEGTEAFF; DNA: TGTGCCAGCAGCTTAGTCAGGGGCGAGGGCACTGAAGCTTTCTTT
V: TRBV28; J: TRBJ2-1; D: TRBD2; size: once; CDR3: CASLPAGDYNEQFF; DNA: TGTGCCAGCCTACCAGCGGGAGACTACAATGAGCAGTTCTTC
V: TRBV28; J: TRBJ2-7; D: TRBD2; size: NA; CDR3: CASSGASGSYEQYF; DNA: TGTGCCAGCAGCGGGGCTAGCGGCAGCTACGAGCAGTACTTC
V: TRBV7-9; J: TRBJ1-2; D: TRBD1; size: NA; CDR3: CASRSTGDGYTF; DNA: TGTGCCAGCAGGTCCACAGGGGACGGCTACACCTTC
V: TRBV9; J: TRBJ2-1; D: TRBD1; size: few; CDR3: CASSSLPGGYINNEQFF; DNA: TGTGCCAGCAGTTCTCTGCCAGGGGGCTATATCAACAATGAGCAGTTCTTC
V: TRBV3-1/TRBV3-2; J: TRBJ1-5; D: TRBD1; size: once; CDR3: CASSQSGQGWQPQHF; DNA: TGTGCCAGCAGCCAGTCGGGACAGGGTTGGCAGCCCCAGCATTTT
V: TRBV29-1; J: TRBJ2-5; D: TRBD2; size: few; CDR3: CSFGGFSGTQETQYF; DNA: TGCAGCTTCGGGGGGTTTAGCGGGACCCAAGAGACCCAGTACTTC
V: TRBV7-8; J: TRBJ1-1; D: TRBD1; size: NA; CDR3: CASSKGGTNTEAFF; DNA: TGTGCCAGCAGCAAAGGGGGCACGAACACTGAAGCTTTCTTT
V: TRBV19; J: TRBJ1-2; D: TRBD1; size: NA; CDR3: CASSSGTENYGYTF; DNA: TGTGCCAGTAGCTCCGGGACAGAGAACTATGGCTACACCTTC
V: TRBV19; J: TRBJ2-1; D: NA; size: NA; CDR3: CASSIWASSYNEQFF; DNA: TGTGCCAGTAGTATCTGGGCGAGCTCCTACAATGAGCAGTTCTTC
V: TRBV5-1; J: TRBJ2-7; D: NA; size: NA; CDR3: CASSLYQGMGYEQYF; DNA: TGCGCCAGCAGCTTGTATCAGGGTATGGGCTACGAGCAGTACTTC
V: TRBV13; J: TRBJ1-5; D: NA; size: NA; CDR3: CASSLRRDGQPQHF; DNA: TGTGCCAGCAGCTTAAGGAGGGATGGTCAGCCCCAGCATTTT
V: TRBV19; J: TRBJ2-6; D: TRBD1; size: NA; CDR3: CASSPGTGALGANVLTF; DNA: TGTGCCAGTAGCCCCGGGACAGGGGCGCTCGGGGCCAACGTCCTGACTTTC
V: TRBV28; J: TRBJ1-2; D: TRBD1; size: few; CDR3: CAIPGTDLNYGYTF; DNA: TGTGCCATTCCGGGGACAGACCTTAACTATGGCTACACCTTC
V: TRBV27; J: TRBJ2-2; D: TRBD2; size: NA; CDR3: CASSRDYLTTRGGELFF; DNA: TGTGCCAGCTCCCGGGACTACCTCACGACCCGCGGTGGGGAGCTGTTTTTT
V: TRBV5-1; J: TRBJ2-4; D: TRBD1; size: NA; CDR3: CASSYATGIVAKNIQYF; DNA: TGCGCCAGCAGCTACGCGACAGGGATTGTGGCCAAAAACATTCAGTACTTC
V: TRBV9; J: TRBJ2-1; D: TRBD2; size: NA; CDR3: CASSLKRGEYNEQFF; DNA: TGTGCCAGCAGCCTTAAGCGGGGGGAATACAATGAGCAGTTCTTC
V: TRBV18; J: TRBJ2-7; D: NA; size: NA; CDR3: CASSPGQGSYEQYF; DNA: TGTGCCAGCTCGCCGGGACAAGGATCCTACGAGCAGTACTTC
V: TRBV11-3; J: TRBJ2-1; D: TRBD2; size: once; CDR3: CASSLESGRGNEQFF; DNA: TGTGCCAGCAGCTTAGAGAGCGGGAGGGGCAATGAGCAGTTCTTC
V: TRBV7-3; J: TRBJ2-1; D: TRBD2; size: NA; CDR3: CASSLRAGLEAYNEQFF; DNA: TGTGCCAGCAGCTTAAGGGCGGGACTAGAGGCCTACAATGAGCAGTTCTTC
V: TRBV9; J: TRBJ2-7; D: NA; size: NA; CDR3: CASSVDGRVHEQYF; DNA: TGTGCCAGCAGCGTAGATGGCAGGGTCCACGAGCAGTACTTC
V: TRBV27; J: TRBJ2-7; D: NA; size: NA; CDR3: CASSLYRSSYEQYF; DNA: TGTGCCAGCAGTTTATATCGGTCCTCCTACGAGCAGTACTTC
V: TRBV14; J: TRBJ2-1; D: TRBD1; size: NA; CDR3: CASSWGTGNEQFF; DNA: TGTGCCAGCAGCTGGGGGACAGGGAATGAGCAGTTCTTC